Following are 31 T cell receptor beta chains from one sample sequenced in a study of blood T cells in healthy people across ages. Sample-barcoded 5' priming and a J-beta primer mix drove a second PCR of about 6 to 12 cycles. TCRdb passed the 5' RACE reads through MiXCR, listing each CDR3 protein once. Altogether about 730,000 distinct CDR3 sequences are present, roughly 45% being singletons, with the ten largest covering under 25%. Sequencing was carried out using blood. The source is an older woman in good health.

The V call is TRBV27, the J call TRBJ1-2, with D possibly matching TRBD1 (6 bases). The CDR3 spans 14 residues. V dropped 5 bases and J dropped 4 bases, with 14 bases sitting between them. Per germline, CDR1 MNHEY and CDR2 SMNVEV (reference sequence). CDR3 residues: CASSVDRRSYGYTF. The CDR3 DNA follows: TGTGCCAGCAGTGTCGACAGGAGAAGCTATGGCTACACCTTC.

The rearrangement joins TRBV29-1 to TRBJ1-5, with D possibly TRBD1 on 6 matching bases. The V end was cut by 4 bases, the J end by 0 bases, with 16 bases between. There are 16 residues in the CDR3. Per germline, CDR1 SQVTM and CDR2 ANQGSEA. This CDR3 is CSVAGGRDASNQPQHF. The DNA for the CDR3 is TGCAGCGTTGCCGGGGGCAGGGACGCTAGCAATCAGCCCCAGCATTTT.

This clonotype occurred a few times. The chain is built from TRBV20-1 and TRBJ2-5; either TRBD1 or TRBD2 may supply D (5 bases each). The end of the DNA is better explained by TRBJ2-7, so the J call may be wrong. The CDR3 consists of 15 residues. The germline V gene has CDR1 DFQATT and CDR2 SNEGSKA (reference sequence). The CDR3 spells CSARDFRGPIYEQYF. CDR3 coding DNA: TGCAGTGCTAGAGACTTCCGGGGCCCAATCTACGAGCAGTACTTC.

The chain recombines TRBV6-1 with TRBJ1-2; D gene uncertain. Trimming shortened V by 5 bases and J by 3 bases, and 13 bases separated the two germline ends. CDR1 is MNHNS and CDR2 is SASEGT in the germline V gene. This CDR3 comprises 14 residues. The CDR3 protein is CASSLQHGYYGYTF. As DNA, the CDR3 is TGTGCCAGCAGTCTACAACACGGGTACTATGGCTACACCTTC.

The chain combines TRBV30 with TRBJ2-1; the match to TRBD2 covers 9 bases. This CDR3 comprises 18 residues. Germline V gene lookup returns CDR1 GTSNPN and CDR2 SVGIG (reference sequence). Trimming removed 0 bases from V and 0 bases from J; junction bases left unmatched: 9. The CDR3 nucleotides read TGTGCCTGGAGTGTTCTGTTAGCGGGGGCCTCCTCCTACAATGAGCAGTTCTTC. Translating it yields CAWSVLLAGASSYNEQFF.

This clonotype was seen only a few times. The rearrangement links TRBV6-1 to TRBJ2-5; D may correspond to TRBD1 or TRBD2 (5 bases each). The CDR3 is 14 amino acids. The V gene lost 5 bases and the J gene lost 11 bases, with 21 bases spanning the gap. Germline-derived CDR1 and CDR2 are MNHNS and SASEGT. CDR3 bases: TGTGCCAGCAGTCAAGGGACCGTAACTTGGGAGCAGTACTTC. Its translation is CASSQGTVTWEQYF.

The chain is built from TRBV20-1 and TRBJ2-3; no firm D call. Germline assignment: CDR1 DFQATT and CDR2 SNEGSKA (reference sequence). CDR3 length equals 16 residues. V dropped 6 bases and J dropped 2 bases, with 21 bases sitting between them. The CDR3 nucleotides are TGCAGTGCGTTCAGACCGGGTCAGCACATCACAGATACGCAGTATTTT. It codes for CSAFRPGQHITDTQYF.

The table lists this clonotype with a few counts. The chain carries TRBV20-1 and TRBJ2-7; no reliable D call. Germline CDR1 is DFQATT and CDR2 is SNEGSKA (reference sequence). The CDR3 extends over 9 amino acids. Trimming removed 6 bases at V and 7 bases at J, with 7 bases between. The CDR3 sequence is CSAAREQYF. The CDR3 DNA reads as TGCAGTGCCGCGAGGGAGCAGTACTTC.

As for this clonotype: At one boundary the junction diverges from the germline segment, which might be a read error. The CDR3 DNA reads TGTGCCAGCAGCCAGGGACATATGAACACTGAGGCTTTCTTT. It codes for CASSQGHMNTEAFF. The V gene is TRBV16, the J gene TRBJ1-1, with a tentative D call TRBD1 (6 bases). Germline V lookup: CDR1 KGHSY, CDR2 FQNENV. The CDR3 loop spans 14 amino acids.

The J gene is TRBJ2-5, the V gene TRBV5-1; 12 nucleotides agree with TRBD2. CDR3 size: 17 residues. V trimming: 4 bases; J trimming: 5 bases; junction bases outside the gene matches: 12. Germline V gene data show CDR1 as SGHRS and CDR2 as YFSETQ. CDR3 bases: TGCGCCAGCAGCCCAACCTTACTAGCGGGGGGCGCGGAGACCCAGTACTTC. This gives the protein CASSPTLLAGGAETQYF.

The chain couples TRBV2 to TRBJ1-2; D is uncertain. The CDR3 spans 12 residues. V gave up 6 bases and J gave up 4 bases, with 9 bases separating them. Germline V gene lookup returns CDR1 SNHLY and CDR2 FYNNEI. The CDR3 DNA sequence: TGTGCCAGCAGCGACAAAATCTATGGCTACACCTTC. Residues: CASSDKIYGYTF.

Remarks on this clonotype: A single base separates this from a much larger clone, so it may be a read error. The genes are TRBV24-1 and TRBJ2-1; 14 bases line up with TRBD2. The CDR3 covers 17 residues. Trimming took 4 bases from V and 7 from J; bases not matched to a gene: 8. The germline gives CDR1 KGHDR, CDR2 SFDVKD. CDR3 nucleotides: TGTGCCACCAGTGAGGAGACTAGCGGGGGGGCACGGAATGAGCAGTTCTTC. This codes for CATSEETSGGARNEQFF.

The chain combines TRBV3-1 with TRBJ2-5; TRBD2 matches at 9 bases. V was pared by 4 bases and J by 7 bases, with 10 bases of the junction left unmatched. Germline V gene data show CDR1 as LGHDT and CDR2 as YNNKEL (reference sequence). This CDR3 is built from 15 residues. The CDR3 loop reads CASSPLAGGPVTQYF. CDR3 sequence (DNA): TGTGCCAGCAGCCCGCTCGCGGGGGGGCCGGTGACCCAGTACTTC.

V usage is TRBV18 and J usage is TRBJ2-7; weak D call: TRBD2 (6 bases). CDR1 KGHSH and CDR2 LQKENI come from the germline V gene. Trimming left V 0 bases short and J 1 base short, with 10 bases between. There are 15 residues in the CDR3. The CDR3 sequence is CASSPPGRESYEQYF. The CDR3, as DNA: TGTGCCAGCTCACCACCAGGGCGGGAATCCTACGAGCAGTACTTC. The full variable domain, in which reference TRBV18 and TRBJ2-7 provide the parts outside the CDR3, is NAGVMQNPRHLVRRRGQEARLRCSPMKGHSHVYWYRQLPEEGLKFMVYLQKENIIDESGMPKERFSAEFPKEGPSILRIQQVVRGDSAAYFCASSPPGRESYEQYFGPGTRLTVT.

Worth noting for this clonotype: This may be a read error: a much more frequent sequence differs by one nucleotide. The rearrangement links TRBV29-1 to TRBJ2-7; no clear D gene. Germline CDR1 SQVTM, CDR2 ANQGSEA. This CDR3 is 12 amino acids long. Trimming took 7 bases from V and 1 from J, leaving 11 bases between them. CDR3 coding DNA: TGCAGCGCTGGAAGGAATTCCTACGAGCAGTACTTC. Its protein product is CSAGRNSYEQYF.

V is TRBV6-2 or TRBV6-3 and J is TRBJ2-7, with 8 bases lining up with TRBD2. V was clipped by 7 bases and J by 3 bases; unmatched bases: 5. Germline V gives CDR1 MNHEY, CDR2 SVGEGT. The CDR3 runs 13 residues. CDR3: CASNPGGRYEQYF. For the CDR3, the DNA is TGTGCCAGCAACCCGGGAGGGCGCTACGAGCAGTACTTC.

This clonotype showed up just a few times. The chain links TRBV25-1 to TRBJ2-3; 11 bases are a match to TRBD1. J gave up 4 bases and V 8 bases, and 14 bases lay outside the gene matches. CDR3 length equals 17 residues. Germline CDR1 MGHDK, CDR2 SYGVNS. CDR3 sequence reads: CASGAAPGQGEADTQYF. The CDR3 DNA reads TGTGCCAGCGGTGCGGCCCCGGGACAGGGGGAGGCAGATACGCAGTATTTT.

This clonotype occurred many times. The V call is TRBV11-2, the J call TRBJ2-7, with D maybe TRBD2 (5 bases). CDR1 and CDR2 (germline): SGHAT, FQNNGV. The CDR3 extends over 11 amino acids. The V end lost 2 bases, the J end lost 7 bases, and 6 bases lay between the germline ends. CDR3 in amino acids: CASSLTGEQYF. CDR3 bases: TGTGCCAGCAGCTTAACGGGGGAGCAGTACTTC.

This clonotype appeared many times. This chain uses TRBV11-1 with TRBJ2-5; D is undetermined. Trimming removed 4 bases at V and 1 base at J, with 4 bases between. The CDR3 has 12 amino acids. CDR1 and CDR2 from the germline V gene are SGHAT and FQDESV (reference sequence). CDR3: CASSSSQETQYF. As DNA, the CDR3 is TGTGCCAGCAGCTCGTCCCAAGAGACCCAGTACTTC.

The chain links TRBV9 to TRBJ2-7; D may match TRBD1 or TRBD2 (6 bases each). CDR1 and CDR2 from the germline V gene are SGDLS and YYNGEE. The CDR3 contains 16 residues. Trimming removed 6 bases at V and 0 bases at J, with 19 bases between. The CDR3 protein is CASTVRLGQTSYEQYF. The DNA of the CDR3 is TGTGCCAGCACTGTACGACTAGGACAGACCTCCTACGAGCAGTACTTC.

The CDR3 is CASSFQGLNQPQHF. The CDR3 nucleotides are TGTGCCAGCAGTTTTCAGGGGCTGAATCAGCCCCAGCATTTT. The V gene is TRBV2, the J gene TRBJ1-5; weak D call: TRBD1 (6 bases). The CDR3 spans 14 residues. Germline values: CDR1 SNHLY, CDR2 FYNNEI. Trimming stripped 5 bases from V and 4 bases from J, with 12 bases between.

The chain recombines TRBV27 with TRBJ2-7; TRBD2 is a possible D gene (7 bases). Germline V CDR1 and CDR2: MNHEY, SMNVEV (reference sequence). The CDR3 covers 16 residues. V lost 3 bases, J lost 0 bases, and 15 bases lay in between. The CDR3 reads CASSLGGGLSSYEQYF. CDR3 nucleotide sequence: TGTGCCAGCAGTTTGGGGGGGGGCCTGAGCTCCTACGAGCAGTACTTC.

The sample holds a few counts of this clonotype. The chain couples TRBV25-1 to TRBJ2-7; 11 nucleotides align to TRBD2. V shed 6 bases, J shed 4 bases, and the junction held 8 bases outside the gene matches. Germline CDR1 is MGHDK and CDR2 is SYGVNS. The CDR3 is 15 amino acids. CDR3 coding DNA: TGTGCCAGCAGGGCAACTAGCGGGAGTAAGTACGAGCAGTACTTC. This translates into CASRATSGSKYEQYF.

The chain couples TRBV7-2 to TRBJ2-3; D is possibly TRBD2 (5 bases). The CDR3 spans 16 residues. The germline V and J ends were trimmed by 3 bases and 0 bases, with 13 bases remaining between them. CDR1 is SGHTA, CDR2 FQGNSA, per germline. The CDR3 nucleotides read TGTGCCAGCAGCTTCCGGGGAGACTTGAGCACAGATACGCAGTATTTT. Its protein is CASSFRGDLSTDTQYF.

A remark on this clonotype: A junction end diverges from the germline sequence, so it may reflect a read error. J is TRBJ2-4 and V is TRBV24-1; 8 positions agree with TRBD1. The DNA matches TRBJ2-7 better at its end, which makes the J call doubtful. The CDR3 spans 15 residues. CDR1 is KGHDR, CDR2 SFDVKD, per germline. The CDR3 loop reads CATGDRGQGVYEQYF. The CDR3 bases are TGTGCCACCGGTGATCGTGGACAGGGAGTTTACGAGCAGTACTTC.

This rearrangement joins TRBV6-5 to TRBJ1-2, with a tentative D call TRBD1 (6 bases). Germline values: CDR1 MNHEY, CDR2 SVGAGI. CDR3 length equals 14 residues. V gave up 0 bases and J gave up 5 bases, with 10 bases separating them. The CDR3 here is CASSYSGGPYGYTF. Written as DNA, the CDR3 is TGTGCCAGCAGTTACTCGGGGGGGCCGTATGGCTACACCTTC.

The V and J genes are TRBV13 and TRBJ1-1; D gene unclear. V was cut by 5 bases and J by 1 base, with 14 bases left in between. The CDR3 is 15 residues long. CDR1 and CDR2 (germline): PRHDT, FYEKMQ (reference sequence). The CDR3 here is CASSRSGSTNTEAFF. For the CDR3, the DNA is TGTGCCAGCAGCCGAAGCGGATCCACGAACACTGAAGCTTTCTTT. Variable domain in full (rest from reference TRBV13 and TRBJ1-1): AAGVIQSPRHLIKEKRETATLKCYPIPRHDTVYWYQQGPGQDPQFLISFYEKMQSDKGSIPDRFSAQQFSDYHSELNMSSLELGDSALYFCASSRSGSTNTEAFFGQGTRLTVV.

This clonotype was seen a few times. The chain recombines TRBV5-1 with TRBJ2-3; the D is unclear. The V end was cut by 10 bases, the J end by 5 bases, with 11 bases between. Germline V CDR1 and CDR2: SGHRS, YFSETQ. The CDR3 runs to 11 residues. CDR3 coding DNA: TGCGCCCCCAAATTGGTAGATACGCAGTATTTT. Its protein is CAPKLVDTQYF. The complete variable domain, with remaining parts taken from reference TRBV5-1 and TRBJ2-3, reads KAGVTQTPRYLIKTRGQQVTLSCSPISGHRSVSWYQQTPGQGLQFLFEYFSETQRNKGNFPGRFSGRQFSNSRSEMNVSTLELGDSALYLCAPKLVDTQYFGPGTRLTVL.

This sequence joins TRBV5-1 and TRBJ2-5; D is ambiguous. V lost 0 bases to trimming and J lost 1 base, with 13 bases between them. CDR3 length equals 16 residues. Looked up from germline, CDR1 is SGHRS and CDR2 is YFSETQ. As DNA, the CDR3 is TGCGCCAGCAGCTTGGAAGGTACAGTGCCCCAAGAGACCCAGTACTTC. This codes for CASSLEGTVPQETQYF.

The chain has TRBV28 and TRBJ1-4; 7 bases line up with TRBD1. Losses at the gene ends were 0 bases for V and 8 bases for J; bases not matched to a gene: 12. Germline V gene sequence: CDR1 MDHEN, CDR2 SYDVKM. The CDR3 is 17 amino acids. CDR3 DNA sequence: TGTGCCAGCAGTTTATGGAAAGGCCAGGGGGATAGAGAAAAACTGTTTTTT. Protein product: CASSLWKGQGDREKLFF.

The chain links TRBV7-2 to TRBJ2-7, with 8 bases that match TRBD2. The germline V gene has CDR1 SGHTA and CDR2 FQGNSA. The CDR3 consists of 15 residues. The ends lost 4 bases at V and 0 bases at J; junction bases unmatched: 5. The CDR3 coding sequence is TGTGCCAGCAGCTGGGGGACTAGTGTCTCCTACGAGCAGTACTTC. Protein product: CASSWGTSVSYEQYF.